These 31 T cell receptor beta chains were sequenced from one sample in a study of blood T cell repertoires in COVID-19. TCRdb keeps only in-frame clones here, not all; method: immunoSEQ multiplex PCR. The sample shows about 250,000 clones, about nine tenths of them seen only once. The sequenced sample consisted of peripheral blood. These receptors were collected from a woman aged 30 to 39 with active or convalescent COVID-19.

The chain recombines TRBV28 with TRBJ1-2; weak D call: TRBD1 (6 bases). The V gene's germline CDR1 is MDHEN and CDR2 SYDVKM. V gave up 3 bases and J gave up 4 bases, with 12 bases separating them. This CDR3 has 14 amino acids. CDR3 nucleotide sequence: TGTGCCAGCAGTTTTTTGGAACAGGGCTATGGCTACACCTTC. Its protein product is CASSFLEQGYGYTF.

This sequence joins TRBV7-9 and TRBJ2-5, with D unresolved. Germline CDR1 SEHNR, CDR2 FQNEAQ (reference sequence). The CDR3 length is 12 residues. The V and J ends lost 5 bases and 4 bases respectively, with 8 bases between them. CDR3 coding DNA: TGTGCCAGCAGCCCCCTCGTAGAGACCCAGTACTTC. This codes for CASSPLVETQYF.

The CDR3 loop is CASSGGGENNQPQHF. The CDR3 nucleotides read TGTGCCAGCAGTGGGGGAGGGGAAAACAATCAGCCCCAGCATTTT. This rearrangement joins TRBV28 to TRBJ1-5, with TRBD1 as a possible D gene (5 bases). Germline loops: CDR1 MDHEN, CDR2 SYDVKM. The CDR3 sequence is 15 residues long. V was cut by 5 bases and J by 3 bases, with 14 bases left in between.

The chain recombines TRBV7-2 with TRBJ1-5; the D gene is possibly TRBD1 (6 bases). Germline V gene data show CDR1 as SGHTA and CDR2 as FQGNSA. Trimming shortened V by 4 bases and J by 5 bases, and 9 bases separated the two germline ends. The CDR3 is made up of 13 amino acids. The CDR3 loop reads CASSYPGDQPQHF. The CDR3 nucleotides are TGTGCCAGCAGCTACCCAGGGGATCAGCCCCAGCATTTT.

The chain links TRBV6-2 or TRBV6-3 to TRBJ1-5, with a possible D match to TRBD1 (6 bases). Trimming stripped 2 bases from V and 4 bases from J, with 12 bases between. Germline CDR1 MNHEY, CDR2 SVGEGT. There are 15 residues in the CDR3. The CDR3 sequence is CASSYGQLPNQPQHF. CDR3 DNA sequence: TGTGCCAGCAGTTACGGACAGTTACCTAATCAGCCCCAGCATTTT.

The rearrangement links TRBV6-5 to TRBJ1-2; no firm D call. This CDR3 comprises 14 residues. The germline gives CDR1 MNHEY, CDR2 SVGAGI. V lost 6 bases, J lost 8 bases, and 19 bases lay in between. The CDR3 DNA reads TGTGCCAGCAGGGGGATAAGGCCACCGGGGGGCTACACCTTC. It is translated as CASRGIRPPGGYTF.

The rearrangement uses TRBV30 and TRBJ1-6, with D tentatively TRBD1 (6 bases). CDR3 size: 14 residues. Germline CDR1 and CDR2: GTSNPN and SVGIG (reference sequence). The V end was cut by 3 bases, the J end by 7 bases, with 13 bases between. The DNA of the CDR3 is TGTGCCTGGAGCCGAGACAGGTTGAATTCACCCCTCCACTTT. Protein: CAWSRDRLNSPLHF.

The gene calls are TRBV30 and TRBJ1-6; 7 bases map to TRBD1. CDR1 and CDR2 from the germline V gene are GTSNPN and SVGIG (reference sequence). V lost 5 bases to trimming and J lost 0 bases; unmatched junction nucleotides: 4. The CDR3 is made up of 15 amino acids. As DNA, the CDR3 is TGTGCCTGGGACACAGGGGACTCCTATAATTCACCCCTCCACTTT. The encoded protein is CAWDTGDSYNSPLHF.

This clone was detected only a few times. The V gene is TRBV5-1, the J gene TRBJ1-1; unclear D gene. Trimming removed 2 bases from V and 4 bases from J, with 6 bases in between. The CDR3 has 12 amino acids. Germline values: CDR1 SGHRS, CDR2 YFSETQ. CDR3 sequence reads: CASSFEGTEAFF. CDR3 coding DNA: TGCGCCAGCAGCTTCGAGGGCACTGAAGCTTTCTTT.

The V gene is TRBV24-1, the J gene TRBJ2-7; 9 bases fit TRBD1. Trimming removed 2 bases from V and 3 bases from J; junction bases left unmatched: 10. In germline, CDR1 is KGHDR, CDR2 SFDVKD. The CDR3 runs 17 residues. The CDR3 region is CATSDSLGQGIDYEQYF. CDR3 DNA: TGTGCCACCAGTGATTCCTTAGGACAGGGGATAGACTACGAGCAGTACTTC.

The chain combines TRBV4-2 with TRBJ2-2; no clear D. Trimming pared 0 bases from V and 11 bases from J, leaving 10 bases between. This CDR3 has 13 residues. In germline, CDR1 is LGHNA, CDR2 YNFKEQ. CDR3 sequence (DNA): TGTGCCAGCAGCCAAGATCCCTATACTGAGCTGTTTTTT. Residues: CASSQDPYTELFF.

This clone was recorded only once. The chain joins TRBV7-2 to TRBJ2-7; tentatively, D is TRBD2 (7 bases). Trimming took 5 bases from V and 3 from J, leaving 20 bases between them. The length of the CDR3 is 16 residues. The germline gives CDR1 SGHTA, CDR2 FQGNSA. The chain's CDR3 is CASSRGGGGAFYEQYF. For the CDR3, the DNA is TGTGCCAGCAGCCGGGGTGGTGGGGGGGCTTTCTACGAGCAGTACTTC.

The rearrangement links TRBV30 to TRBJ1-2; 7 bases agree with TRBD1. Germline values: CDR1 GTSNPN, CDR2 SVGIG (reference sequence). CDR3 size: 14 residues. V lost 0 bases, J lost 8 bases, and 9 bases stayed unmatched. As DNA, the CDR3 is TGTGCCTGGAGTGTAGGGACAGCCTATGAAGGCTACACCTTC. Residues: CAWSVGTAYEGYTF.

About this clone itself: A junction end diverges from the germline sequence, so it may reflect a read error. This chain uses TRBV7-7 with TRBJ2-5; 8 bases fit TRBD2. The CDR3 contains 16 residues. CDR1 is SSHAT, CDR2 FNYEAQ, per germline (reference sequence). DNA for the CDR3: TGTGCTAGCAGCTTAGATCCGGCGGGGGGCCAAGAGACCCAGTACTTC. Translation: CASSLDPAGGQETQYF. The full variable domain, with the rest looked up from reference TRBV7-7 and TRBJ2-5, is GAGVSQSPRYKVTKRGQDVTLRCDPISSHATLYWYQQALGQGPEFLTYFNYEAQPDKSGLPSDRFSAERPEGSISTLTIQRTEQRDSAMYRCASSLDPAGGQETQYFGPGTRLLVL.

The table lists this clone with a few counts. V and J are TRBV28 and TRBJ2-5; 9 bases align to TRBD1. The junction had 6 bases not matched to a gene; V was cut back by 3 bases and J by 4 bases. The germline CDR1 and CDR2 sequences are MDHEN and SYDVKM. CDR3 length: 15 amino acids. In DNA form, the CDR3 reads TGTGCCAGCAGTTTCGGGACAGGGATCATAGAGACCCAGTACTTC. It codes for CASSFGTGIIETQYF. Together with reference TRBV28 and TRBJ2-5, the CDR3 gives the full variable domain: DVKVTQSSRYLVKRTGEKVFLECVQDMDHENMFWYRQDPGLGLRLIYFSYDVKMKEKGDIPEGYSVSREKKERFSLILESASTNQTSMYLCASSFGTGIIETQYFGPGTRLLVL.

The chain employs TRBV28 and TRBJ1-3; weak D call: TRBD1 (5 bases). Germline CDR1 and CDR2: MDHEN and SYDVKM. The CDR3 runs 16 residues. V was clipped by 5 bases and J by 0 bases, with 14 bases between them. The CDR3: CASSAVDSYSGNTIYF. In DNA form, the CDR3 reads TGTGCCAGCAGTGCCGTCGACAGTTACTCTGGAAACACCATATATTTT. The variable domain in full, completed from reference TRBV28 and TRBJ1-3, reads DVKVTQSSRYLVKRTGEKVFLECVQDMDHENMFWYRQDPGLGLRLIYFSYDVKMKEKGDIPEGYSVSREKKERFSLILESASTNQTSMYLCASSAVDSYSGNTIYFGEGSWLTVV.

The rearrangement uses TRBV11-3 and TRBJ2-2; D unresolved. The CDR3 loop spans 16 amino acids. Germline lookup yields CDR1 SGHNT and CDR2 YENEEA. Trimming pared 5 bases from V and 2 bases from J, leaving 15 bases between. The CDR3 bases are TGTGCCAGCAGCCCGGTCAAGAGCCATAACACCGGGGAGCTGTTTTTT. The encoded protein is CASSPVKSHNTGELFF.

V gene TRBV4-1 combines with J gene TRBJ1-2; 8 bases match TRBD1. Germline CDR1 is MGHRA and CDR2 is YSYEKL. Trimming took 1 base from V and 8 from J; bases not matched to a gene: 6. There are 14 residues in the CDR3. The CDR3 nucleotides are TGCGCCAGCAGCCAAGTTAGGACAGGGTTCGGCTACACCTTC. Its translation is CASSQVRTGFGYTF.

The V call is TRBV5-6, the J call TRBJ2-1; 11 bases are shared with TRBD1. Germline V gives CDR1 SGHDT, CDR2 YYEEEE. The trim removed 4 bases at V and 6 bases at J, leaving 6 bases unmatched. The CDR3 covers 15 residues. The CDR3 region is CASSGGGTGGNEQFF. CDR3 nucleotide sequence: TGTGCCAGCAGCGGGGGCGGGACAGGGGGCAATGAGCAGTTCTTC.

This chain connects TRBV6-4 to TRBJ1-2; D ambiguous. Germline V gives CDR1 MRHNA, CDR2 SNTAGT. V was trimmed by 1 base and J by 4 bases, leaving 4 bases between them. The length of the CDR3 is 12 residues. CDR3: CASSDFRYGYTF. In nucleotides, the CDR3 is TGTGCCAGCAGTGACTTCCGCTATGGCTACACCTTC.

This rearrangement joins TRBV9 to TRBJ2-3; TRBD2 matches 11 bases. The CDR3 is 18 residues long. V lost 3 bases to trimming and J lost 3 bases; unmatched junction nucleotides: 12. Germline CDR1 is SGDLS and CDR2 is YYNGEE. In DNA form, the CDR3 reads TGTGCCAGCAGCGGTAAAGCGACTAGCGGGGTGTCTACAGATACGCAGTATTTT. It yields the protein CASSGKATSGVSTDTQYF.

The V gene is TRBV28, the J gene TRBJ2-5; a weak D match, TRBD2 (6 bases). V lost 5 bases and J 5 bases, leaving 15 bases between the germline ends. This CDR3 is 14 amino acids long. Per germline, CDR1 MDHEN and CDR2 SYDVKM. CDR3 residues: CASSSHSGRETQYF. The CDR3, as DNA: TGTGCCAGCAGTAGCCATAGCGGCCGGGAGACCCAGTACTTC.

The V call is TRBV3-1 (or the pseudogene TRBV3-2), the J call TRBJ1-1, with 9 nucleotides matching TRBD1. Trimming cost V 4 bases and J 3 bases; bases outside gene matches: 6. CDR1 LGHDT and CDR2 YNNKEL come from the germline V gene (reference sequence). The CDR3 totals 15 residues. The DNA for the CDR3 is TGTGCCAGCAGCCGTCCCGGGACAGGGTACACTGAAGCTTTCTTT. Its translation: CASSRPGTGYTEAFF.

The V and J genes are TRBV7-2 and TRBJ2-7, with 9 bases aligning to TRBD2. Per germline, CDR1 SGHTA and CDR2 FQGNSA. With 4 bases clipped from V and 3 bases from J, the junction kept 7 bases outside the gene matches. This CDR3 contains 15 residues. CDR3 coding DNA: TGTGCCAGCAGCTCTCGCGGGGGGGGAAGCTACGAGCAGTACTTC. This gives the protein CASSSRGGGSYEQYF.

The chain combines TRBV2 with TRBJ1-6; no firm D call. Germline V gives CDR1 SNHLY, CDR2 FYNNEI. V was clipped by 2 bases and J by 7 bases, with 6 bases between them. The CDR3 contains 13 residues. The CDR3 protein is CASSESGNSPLHF. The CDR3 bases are TGTGCCAGCAGTGAATCGGGGAATTCACCCCTCCACTTT.

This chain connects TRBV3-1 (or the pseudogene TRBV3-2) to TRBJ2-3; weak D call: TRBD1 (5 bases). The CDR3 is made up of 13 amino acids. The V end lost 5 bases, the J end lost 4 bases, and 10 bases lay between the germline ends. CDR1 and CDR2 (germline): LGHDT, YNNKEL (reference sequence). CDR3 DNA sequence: TGTGCCAGCAGCTACGGCAGGGCAGATACGCAGTATTTT. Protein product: CASSYGRADTQYF.

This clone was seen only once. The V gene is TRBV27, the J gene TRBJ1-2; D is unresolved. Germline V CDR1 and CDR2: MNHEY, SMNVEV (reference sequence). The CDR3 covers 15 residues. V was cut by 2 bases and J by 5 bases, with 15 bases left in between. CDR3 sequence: CASSLVPVREYGYTF. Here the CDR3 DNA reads TGTGCCAGCAGTTTAGTCCCAGTCCGGGAGTATGGCTACACCTTC.

CDR3 protein: CASSGVYTGNTIYF. As DNA, the CDR3 is TGCGCCAGCAGCGGGGTTTACACGGGGAACACCATATATTTT. V usage is TRBV10-1 and J usage is TRBJ1-3; D is ambiguous. Trimming stripped 6 bases from V and 7 bases from J, with 16 bases between. Germline V lookup: CDR1 WNHNN, CDR2 SYGVQD (reference sequence). The CDR3 spans 14 residues.

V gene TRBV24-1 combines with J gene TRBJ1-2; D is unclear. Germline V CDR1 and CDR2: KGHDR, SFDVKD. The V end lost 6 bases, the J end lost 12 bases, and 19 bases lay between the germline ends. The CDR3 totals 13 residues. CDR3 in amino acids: CATSTPGSHLHTF. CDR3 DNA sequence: TGTGCCACCAGTACCCCAGGCAGCCACCTCCACACCTTC.

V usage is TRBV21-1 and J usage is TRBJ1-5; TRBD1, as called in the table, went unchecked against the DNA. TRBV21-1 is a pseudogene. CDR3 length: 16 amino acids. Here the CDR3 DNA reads TGTGCCAGCAGCCAGGTCAGGGAAGGGCTGGATCAGCCCCAGCATTTT. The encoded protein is CASSQVREGLDQPQHF.

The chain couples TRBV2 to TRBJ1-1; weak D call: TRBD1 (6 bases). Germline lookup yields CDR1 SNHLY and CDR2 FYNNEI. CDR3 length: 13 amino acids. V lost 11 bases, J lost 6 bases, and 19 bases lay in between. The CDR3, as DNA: TGTGCCTCCACGGGGGGGGCTTGGGCTGAAGCTTTCTTT. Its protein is CASTGGAWAEAFF.